Presented here are 28 T cell receptor beta chains from one specimen sequenced in a study of OX40 agonist ivuxolimab in advanced cancers. Libraries were prepared by immunoSEQ multiplex PCR; TCRdb keeps only in-frame clonotypes and omits some of them. The sample has approximately 60,000 clones, more than 85% seen once; the top ten hold 0.62%. Specimen: CD4+ or CD8+ T cells sorted from blood, collected in a trial of the OX40 agonist ivuxolimab. The source of these receptors is an adult with an advanced solid tumor such as melanoma, head and neck, liver or kidney cancer.

The rearrangement joins TRBV9 to TRBJ2-2, with D unclear. Germline-derived CDR1 and CDR2 are SGDLS and YYNGEE. Deletions cut 0 bases from V and 0 bases from J, with 9 bases between. This CDR3 has 16 amino acids. CDR3 in amino acids: CASSVAAAANTGELFF. CDR3 DNA sequence: TGTGCCAGCAGCGTAGCCGCGGCCGCGAACACCGGGGAGCTGTTTTTT.

Here the CDR3 reads CASSQVRTSGSGDEQFF. The CDR3 DNA reads as TGTGCCAGCAGCCAAGTGAGGACTAGCGGGAGCGGCGATGAGCAGTTCTTC. This chain joins TRBV4-2 and TRBJ2-1; 13 bases are a match to TRBD2. The CDR3 has 17 residues. Germline CDR1 is LGHNA and CDR2 is YNFKEQ. V shed 1 base, J shed 8 bases, and the junction held 8 bases outside the gene matches.

Regarding this clone: A read error may produce the germline difference seen at one junction end. This CDR3 is CASSPGSGGAPPQYF. DNA for the CDR3: TGTGCTAGCAGCCCTGGTTCGGGTGGGGCCCCCCCGCAGTATTTT. The chain carries TRBV7-7 and TRBJ2-3; weak D call: TRBD1 (5 bases). The V gene's germline CDR1 is SSHAT and CDR2 FNYEAQ (reference sequence). This CDR3 comprises 15 residues.

The chain combines TRBV6-6 with TRBJ2-2; 8 bases line up with TRBD1. The CDR3 length is 14 residues. The V segment lost 1 base and the J segment 6 bases; nucleotides outside the gene matches: 1. The germline V gene encodes CDR1 MNHNY and CDR2 SVGAGI (reference sequence). The CDR3 DNA reads TGTGCCAGCAGTTACTTACAGGGGGCCGGGGAGCTGTTTTTT. It is translated as CASSYLQGAGELFF.

This clone was recorded only once. The chain is built from TRBV5-6 and TRBJ1-1; TRBD1 might be the D (6 bases). V was pared by 2 bases and J by 8 bases, with 16 bases between. This CDR3 is 14 amino acids long. Germline V gene lookup returns CDR1 SGHDT and CDR2 YYEEEE. The CDR3 region is CASSLSGAAGEAFF. CDR3 DNA sequence: TGTGCCAGCAGCTTATCAGGGGCCGCTGGAGAAGCTTTCTTT. The variable domain in full, completed from reference TRBV5-6 and TRBJ1-1, reads DAGVTQSPTHLIKTRGQQVTLRCSPKSGHDTVSWYQQALGQGPQFIFQYYEEEERQRGNFPDRFSGHQFPNYSSELNVNALLLGDSALYLCASSLSGAAGEAFFGQGTRLTVV.

J is TRBJ1-2 and V is TRBV6-5, with a possible D match to TRBD1 (6 bases). The V end lost 6 bases, the J end lost 7 bases, and 9 bases lay between the germline ends. Germline V gives CDR1 MNHEY, CDR2 SVGAGI. This CDR3 has 11 residues. DNA of the CDR3: TGTGCCAGCAGACAGGGTAGTGGCTACACCTTC. The encoded protein is CASRQGSGYTF.

This chain connects TRBV7-8 to TRBJ1-2; TRBD1 matches 7 bases. V was clipped by 5 bases and J by 8 bases; unmatched bases: 11. Per germline, CDR1 SGHVS and CDR2 FQNEAQ. The CDR3 sequence is 14 residues long. The CDR3 region is CASSLGTGAEGYTF. The CDR3 nucleotides read TGTGCCAGCAGCCTAGGCACAGGGGCGGAGGGCTACACCTTC.

The DNA for the CDR3 is TGTGCCAGCAGTCGAGGGCGGGGGGGCCTCGGTGAGCAGTTCTTC. This translates into CASSRGRGGLGEQFF. This sequence joins TRBV7-2 and TRBJ2-1, with 9 bases aligning to TRBD2. CDR3 size: 15 residues. The J segment lost 9 bases and the V segment lost 6 bases, leaving 12 bases of the junction unmatched. Germline values: CDR1 SGHTA, CDR2 FQGNSA. The full variable domain, rest sourced from reference TRBV7-2 and TRBJ2-1, is GAGVSQSPSNKVTEKGKDVELRCDPISGHTALYWYRQSLGQGLEFLIYFQGNSAPDKSGLPSDRFSAERTGGSVSTLTIQRTQQEDSAVYLCASSRGRGGLGEQFFGPGTRLTVL.

This chain connects TRBV10-1 to TRBJ2-5; a weak D match, TRBD1 (5 bases). The CDR3 spans 14 residues. Germline-derived CDR1 and CDR2 are WNHNN and SYGVQD (reference sequence). The V end was cut by 3 bases, the J end by 4 bases, with 12 bases between. CDR3 loop: CASSDNSRGETQYF. In DNA, the CDR3 is TGCGCCAGCAGTGACAATAGTAGGGGAGAGACCCAGTACTTC.

The chain couples TRBV10-3 to TRBJ1-6, with 10 bases matching TRBD1. Germline assignment: CDR1 ENHRY and CDR2 SYGVKD. V shed 3 bases and J 5 bases; nucleotides not matched to a gene: 4. The length of the CDR3 is 16 residues. The CDR3 nucleotides are TGTGCCATCAGTGAAAGAGGGACAGGGGATAATTCACCCCTCCACTTT. Amino acid sequence: CAISERGTGDNSPLHF.

The chain joins TRBV7-9 to TRBJ2-1; TRBD2 matches at 11 bases. The CDR3 is 15 amino acids. Germline V CDR1 and CDR2: SEHNR, FQNEAQ (reference sequence). Germline trimming cut 3 bases from V and 8 bases from J; bases unmatched to any gene: 6. This CDR3 is CASSFGLAGSDEQFF. The CDR3 coding sequence is TGTGCCAGCAGCTTTGGACTAGCGGGTTCTGATGAGCAGTTCTTC. Full variable domain (remainder filled in from reference TRBV7-9 and TRBJ2-1): DTGVSQNPRHKITKRGQNVTFRCDPISEHNRLYWYRQTLGQGPEFLTYFQNEAQLEKSRLLSDRFSAERPKGSFSTLEIQRTEQGDSAMYLCASSFGLAGSDEQFFGPGTRLTVL.

V is TRBV7-2 and J is TRBJ1-2; TRBD1 matches 8 bases. V shed 3 bases, J shed 8 bases, and the junction held 5 bases outside the gene matches. CDR3 length equals 13 residues. In germline, CDR1 is SGHTA, CDR2 FQGNSA. CDR3 in DNA: TGTGCCAGCAGCTTCGGACAGGGTTACGGCTACACCTTC. This gives the protein CASSFGQGYGYTF.

The chain uses TRBV5-6 and TRBJ2-2, with D unresolved. Per the germline V gene, CDR1 is SGHDT and CDR2 is YYEEEE. CDR3 length: 15 residues. V was shortened by 4 bases and J by 4 bases, with 14 bases between the two germline ends. In DNA, the CDR3 is TGTGCCAGCAGCCACGCCCAGCCGGGCACCGGGGAGCTGTTTTTT. Encoded protein: CASSHAQPGTGELFF.

This clone has just one count. V usage is TRBV6-5 and J usage is TRBJ2-7; D unresolved. The ends were cut back, 4 bases at V and 3 bases at J, with 13 bases in the middle. Germline V gene data show CDR1 as MNHEY and CDR2 as SVGAGI. This CDR3 is built from 14 residues. CDR3 sequence reads: CASSSVVQNYEQYF. Written as DNA, the CDR3 is TGTGCCAGCAGTTCGGTTGTCCAGAACTACGAGCAGTACTTC.

This chain connects TRBV19 to TRBJ1-3; perhaps TRBD1 as D (5 bases). The CDR3 has 16 residues. The V gene's germline CDR1 is LNHDA and CDR2 SQIVND (reference sequence). The V end lost 3 bases, the J end lost 0 bases, and 12 bases lay between the germline ends. The CDR3 coding sequence is TGTGCCAGTAGTATTCAGGGCGCCCACTCTGGAAACACCATATATTTT. This codes for CASSIQGAHSGNTIYF. Full variable domain (remainder filled in from reference TRBV19 and TRBJ1-3): DGGITQSPKYLFRKEGQNVTLSCEQNLNHDAMYWYRQDPGQGLRLIYYSQIVNDFQKGDIAEGYSVSREKKESFPLTVTSAQKNPTAFYLCASSIQGAHSGNTIYFGEGSWLTVV.

The rearrangement links TRBV4-2 to TRBJ2-3; perhaps TRBD2 as D (6 bases). V was pared by 1 base and J by 0 bases, with 11 bases between. The CDR3 covers 16 residues. Germline V gene lookup returns CDR1 LGHNA and CDR2 YNFKEQ. The CDR3 DNA follows: TGTGCCAGCAGCCAAGGGTCTAGCGTTAGCACAGATACGCAGTATTTT. It is translated as CASSQGSSVSTDTQYF.

The chain employs TRBV19 and TRBJ2-6; the D is unclear. The CDR3 extends over 15 amino acids. V shed 5 bases and J shed 0 bases, with 8 bases lying between them. Germline assignment: CDR1 LNHDA and CDR2 SQIVND (reference sequence). CDR3 sequence: CASSESLSGANVLTF. The CDR3 bases are TGTGCCAGTAGTGAGAGTCTCTCTGGGGCCAACGTCCTGACTTTC.

The chain recombines TRBV5-4 with TRBJ1-5; D remains ambiguous. This CDR3 comprises 14 residues. Trimming cost V 2 bases and J 0 bases, with 6 bases left between them. Germline lookup yields CDR1 SGHNT and CDR2 YYREEE (reference sequence). The CDR3 sequence: CASSLDGSNQPQHF. The CDR3 DNA sequence: TGTGCCAGCAGCTTAGACGGTAGCAATCAGCCCCAGCATTTT.

The rearrangement links TRBV7-3 to TRBJ2-1, with TRBD2 matching 7 bases. V was clipped by 2 bases and J by 12 bases; unmatched bases: 4. CDR1 is SGHTA, CDR2 FQGTGA, per germline. The CDR3 is made up of 12 amino acids. The DNA of the CDR3 is TGTGCCAGCAGCTTAGAGCGGGGCGGGCAGTTCTTC. This codes for CASSLERGGQFF. The full variable domain, in which reference TRBV7-3 and TRBJ2-1 provide the parts outside the CDR3, is GAGVSQTPSNKVTEKGKYVELRCDPISGHTALYWYRQSLGQGPEFLIYFQGTGAADDSGLPNDRFFAVRPEGSVSTLKIQRTERGDSAVYLCASSLERGGQFFGPGTRLTVL.

The chain links TRBV11-3 to TRBJ2-7; possible D gene TRBD1, 6 bases. Trimming left V 5 bases short and J 5 bases short, with 19 bases between. This CDR3 is 15 amino acids long. Germline CDR1 reads SGHNT; CDR2 reads YENEEA. CDR3 protein: CASSPLGTPQDEQYF. The CDR3 DNA sequence: TGTGCCAGCAGCCCGCTGGGGACACCCCAGGACGAGCAGTACTTC.

V gene TRBV5-1 combines with J gene TRBJ2-5, with unresolved D. Germline CDR1 SGHRS, CDR2 YFSETQ. The CDR3 contains 13 residues. V lost 5 bases and J lost 1, with 9 bases in between. The CDR3 DNA reads as TGCGCCAGCAGGCACCCGAGCCAAGAGACCCAGTACTTC. Translation gives CASRHPSQETQYF.

The chain has TRBV7-2 and TRBJ2-7, with 7 bases lining up with TRBD1. The CDR3 spans 15 residues. With 1 base clipped from V and 2 bases from J, the junction kept 5 bases outside the gene matches. The germline V gene encodes CDR1 SGHTA and CDR2 FQGNSA. This CDR3 is CASSLGVGGTYEQYF. The CDR3 coding sequence is TGTGCCAGCAGCTTAGGTGTAGGGGGCACCTACGAGCAGTACTTC.

This chain joins TRBV7-3 and TRBJ2-6; D perhaps matches TRBD2 (6 bases). The V end was cut by 2 bases, the J end by 2 bases, with 7 bases between. Per germline, CDR1 SGHTA and CDR2 FQGTGA. The CDR3 sequence is 15 residues long. In DNA, the CDR3 is TGTGCCAGCAGCTTAGGAGGGGCTGGGGCCAACGTCCTGACTTTC. Amino acids: CASSLGGAGANVLTF.

This clone has just a few counts. The gene calls are TRBV19 and TRBJ1-5, with unresolved D. The germline CDR1 and CDR2 sequences are LNHDA and SQIVND (reference sequence). V was clipped by 0 bases and J by 11 bases, with 17 bases between them. The length of the CDR3 is 15 residues. The CDR3 reads CASSIDGPAARSQHF. The CDR3 coding sequence is TGTGCCAGTAGTATAGATGGGCCAGCCGCCCGGTCCCAGCATTTT.

The rearrangement links TRBV6-1 to TRBJ1-6; D is perhaps TRBD1 (6 bases). The germline V and J ends were trimmed by 6 bases and 12 bases, with 12 bases remaining between them. The CDR3 covers 12 residues. Per germline, CDR1 MNHNS and CDR2 SASEGT. CDR3 region: CASRNRAQPLHF. The DNA of the CDR3 is TGTGCCAGCAGAAACAGGGCCCAACCCCTCCACTTT.

The V gene is TRBV9, the J gene TRBJ1-5; 7 bases agree with TRBD1. The germline V gene has CDR1 SGDLS and CDR2 YYNGEE. The length of the CDR3 is 14 residues. V lost 4 bases and J lost 5; bases outside the gene matches: 6. The chain's CDR3 is CASSRDGTDQPQHF. Here the CDR3 DNA reads TGTGCCAGCAGCCGAGACGGGACAGATCAGCCCCAGCATTTT.

The rearrangement joins TRBV6-1 to TRBJ1-2; D gene uncertain. The CDR3 spans 12 residues. The ends were cut back, 4 bases at V and 8 bases at J, with 11 bases in the middle. Germline V lookup: CDR1 MNHNS, CDR2 SASEGT. The CDR3 coding sequence is TGTGCCAGCAGTGTCCAAAAGTACGGCTACACCTTC. Protein: CASSVQKYGYTF.

The chain combines TRBV6-6 with TRBJ2-1; the D is unclear. Germline assignment: CDR1 MNHNY and CDR2 SVGAGI (reference sequence). V shed 2 bases and J shed 8 bases, with 13 bases lying between them. The CDR3 consists of 14 residues. The CDR3 nucleotides read TGTGCCAGCAGTTACCGAGGCAGTCTCGATGAGCAGTTCTTC. Amino acids: CASSYRGSLDEQFF.